This T cell receptor (beta chain) was sequenced during a study of T and B cells in COVID-19 patients. The CDR3 has 13 residues. Trimming cost V 0 bases and J 5 bases, with 8 bases left between them. Germline values: CDR1 MNHNS, CDR2 SASEGT. Comment on this clonotype: A much larger clone sits a single nucleotide away, making a read error possible.

BIOMED2 TRB-A/B primer pools were used in multiplex TRB PCR. Using its own MiXCR run on the multiplex PCR reads, TCRdb lists one record per CDR3 protein. There are a few thousand distinct CDR3 sequences in the sample; 25% to 30% occur only once, and 20% lies in the top ten. Blood genomic DNA input for TRB amplification was about 240-500 ng. The chain combines TRBV6-1 with TRBJ2-7, with D unclear. The clonotype comes from a human donor with active COVID-19. The sequenced material came from blood. The DNA for the CDR3 is TGTGCCAGCAGTGAAGCGGCGTTAAACGAGCAGTACTTC. Protein product: CASSEAALNEQYF.